This T cell receptor beta chain was sequenced in a study of blood T cell repertoires in COVID-19. At the level of the study: COVID-19 samples from acute and convalescent phases originated in the United States, Italy and Spain. T cells, B-cell-depleted T cells, or PBMCs provided the cDNA or gDNA that served as material.

Methods used by the authors: Estimation of nucleated cell counts was performed using reference gene primer amplification. Assay: immunoSEQ multiplex PCR; the TCRdb copy retains only in-frame clones and omits some. That table supplies the V and J calls and clone size; D and trimming were determined from the DNA. This sample carries under 80,000 clones, roughly 78% of them seen once, and the ten largest clones take roughly 32%. Trimming took 0 bases from V and 15 from J; bases not matched to a gene: 9. This CDR3 is 15 amino acids long. The germline V gene encodes CDR1 MNHEY and CDR2 SVGAGI. Sequenced material: peripheral blood. The rearrangement uses TRBV6-5 and TRBJ1-6, with 9 bases fitting TRBD1. The receptor was derived from a human donor in a cohort sampled during active COVID-19. The CDR3 loop is CASSYSRDRVNFLHF. CDR3 coding DNA: TGTGCCAGCAGTTACTCCCGGGACAGGGTGAATTTCCTCCACTTT.